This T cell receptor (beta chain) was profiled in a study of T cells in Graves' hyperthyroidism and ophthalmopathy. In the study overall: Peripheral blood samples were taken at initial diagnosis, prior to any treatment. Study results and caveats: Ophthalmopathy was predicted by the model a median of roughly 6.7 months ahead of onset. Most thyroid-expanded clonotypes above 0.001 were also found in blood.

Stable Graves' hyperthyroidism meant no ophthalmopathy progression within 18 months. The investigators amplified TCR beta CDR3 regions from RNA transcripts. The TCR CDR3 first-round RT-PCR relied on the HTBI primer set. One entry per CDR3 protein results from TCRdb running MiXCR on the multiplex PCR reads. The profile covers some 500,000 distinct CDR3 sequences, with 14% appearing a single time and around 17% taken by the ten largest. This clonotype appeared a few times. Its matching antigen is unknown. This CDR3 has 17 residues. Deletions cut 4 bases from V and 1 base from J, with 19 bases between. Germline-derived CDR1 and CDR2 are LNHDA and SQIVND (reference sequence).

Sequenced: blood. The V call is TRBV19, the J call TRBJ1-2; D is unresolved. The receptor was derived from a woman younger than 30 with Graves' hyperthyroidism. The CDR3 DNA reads TGTGCCAGTAGTACGGGTCCCTGGGGAGACGATAACTATGGCTACACCTTC. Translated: CASSTGPWGDDNYGYTF. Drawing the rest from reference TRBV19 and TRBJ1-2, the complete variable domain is DGGITQSPKYLFRKEGQNVTLSCEQNLNHDAMYWYRQDPGQGLRLIYYSQIVNDFQKGDIAEGYSVSREKKESFPLTVTSAQKNPTAFYLCASSTGPWGDDNYGYTFGSGTRLTVV.